Below are 26 T cell receptor beta chains sequenced from a single sample in a study of PD-L1 blockade in urothelial cancer. The protocol was immunoSEQ multiplex PCR, while the TCRdb copy is restricted to in-frame clones and leaves out a portion. This sample has under 60,000 clones, with about 86% found just once. Time point here: pretreatment peripheral blood. Here the sequenced sample was PBMCs, taken around atezolizumab (anti-PD-L1) treatment. These receptors were taken from a man aged 70-80 years with urothelial cancer.

This chain uses TRBV5-1 with TRBJ2-5, with unresolved D. Trimming pared 0 bases from V and 2 bases from J, leaving 8 bases between. The CDR3 spans 14 residues. CDR1 SGHRS and CDR2 YFSETQ come from the germline V gene. The CDR3: CASSLGLVQETQYF. As DNA, the CDR3 is TGCGCCAGCAGCTTGGGGCTAGTGCAAGAGACCCAGTACTTC.

The rearrangement links TRBV5-5 to TRBJ2-7, with a tentative D call TRBD2 (5 bases). This CDR3 region has 13 residues. Germline CDR1 SGHKS, CDR2 YYEKEE (reference sequence). V lost 3 bases and J 1 base, leaving 8 bases between the germline ends. The CDR3 bases are TGTGCCAGCAGCTCGACGGGGTCCTACGAGCAGTACTTC. Its protein product is CASSSTGSYEQYF.

The chain links TRBV2 to TRBJ2-4; 7 bases agree with TRBD1. V gave up 6 bases and J gave up 7 bases; unmatched junction bases: 3. Germline V gene lookup returns CDR1 SNHLY and CDR2 FYNNEI. There are 12 residues in the CDR3. CDR3: CASSMGQNIQYF. In DNA form, the CDR3 reads TGTGCCAGCAGCATGGGACAGAACATTCAGTACTTC.

The chain carries TRBV4-3 and TRBJ2-7; D might be TRBD2 (5 bases). Germline values: CDR1 LGHNA, CDR2 YSLEER. The CDR3 length is 15 residues. V was pared by 0 bases and J by 6 bases, with 15 bases between. The CDR3 region is CASSQEGRPRGEQYF. In DNA, the CDR3 is TGCGCCAGCAGCCAAGAAGGTCGCCCCCGGGGCGAGCAGTACTTC.

V is TRBV18 and J is TRBJ1-1; no reliable D call. The CDR3 sequence is 13 residues long. The V gene's germline CDR1 is KGHSH and CDR2 LQKENI. Trimming left V 3 bases short and J 6 bases short, with 11 bases between. CDR3 loop: CASSPSESSEAFF. CDR3 DNA: TGTGCCAGCTCACCCTCTGAGTCCTCTGAAGCTTTCTTT.

This chain connects TRBV28 to TRBJ1-2; 7 nucleotides agree with TRBD1. The CDR3 loop spans 16 amino acids. J was trimmed by 4 bases and V by 5 bases; bases with no gene match: 13. The germline CDR1 and CDR2 sequences are MDHEN and SYDVKM. The CDR3 reads CASSPNDRAWGYGYTF. CDR3 DNA: TGTGCCAGCAGTCCAAATGACAGGGCTTGGGGCTATGGCTACACCTTC.

V gene TRBV5-5 combines with J gene TRBJ2-5; TRBD2 agrees at 7 bases. The CDR3 sequence is 16 residues long. The trim removed 4 bases at V and 2 bases at J, leaving 11 bases unmatched. Per the germline V gene, CDR1 is SGHKS and CDR2 is YYEKEE (reference sequence). CDR3 sequence reads: CASSPTRTRSQETQYF. The CDR3 region has the DNA TGTGCCAGCAGCCCAACACGGACTAGGTCTCAAGAGACCCAGTACTTC.

This chain connects TRBV5-8 to TRBJ1-5; D might be TRBD1 (5 bases). Germline CDR1 reads SGHTS; CDR2 reads YDEGEE. The V end was cut by 10 bases, the J end by 4 bases, with 18 bases between. The CDR3 is 14 residues long. The DNA of the CDR3 is TGTGCCGGCGGCAAGGGGTATGGTAATCAGCCCCAGCATTTT. Protein: CAGGKGYGNQPQHF.

Here the CDR3 reads CASRKRGQPNTEAFF. Here the CDR3 DNA reads TGTGCCAGTCGAAAAAGGGGACAGCCGAACACTGAAGCTTTCTTT. V and J are TRBV6-1 and TRBJ1-1, with 7 bases aligning to TRBD1. Germline CDR1 is MNHNS and CDR2 is SASEGT. The CDR3 has 15 residues. With 9 bases clipped from V and 1 base from J, the junction kept 11 bases outside the gene matches.

The V call is TRBV4-3, the J call TRBJ1-1; a weak D match, TRBD1 (6 bases). Germline V gene lookup returns CDR1 LGHNA and CDR2 YSLEER. V gave up 2 bases and J gave up 5 bases, with 15 bases separating them. The CDR3 is made up of 15 amino acids. As DNA, the CDR3 is TGCGCCAGCAGCCAAACCAGTACAGGGAGAACTGAAGCTTTCTTT. It codes for CASSQTSTGRTEAFF.

V and J are TRBV7-2 and TRBJ2-7; 7 nucleotides match TRBD1. Losses at the gene ends were 2 bases for V and 1 base for J; bases not matched to a gene: 2. Per the germline V gene, CDR1 is SGHTA and CDR2 is FQGNSA. The CDR3 runs to 14 residues. CDR3 nucleotides: TGTGCCAGCAGCTTAAGGGGACAGTCCTACGAGCAGTACTTC. This sequence encodes CASSLRGQSYEQYF.

This chain joins TRBV5-1 and TRBJ2-5, with 7 bases that match TRBD2. CDR1 SGHRS and CDR2 YFSETQ come from the germline V gene. V shed 1 base and J 2 bases; nucleotides not matched to a gene: 2. The CDR3 is made up of 14 amino acids. The CDR3 bases are TGCGCCAGCAGCTTGAGCGGGGCGCAAGAGACCCAGTACTTC. It specifies CASSLSGAQETQYF.

The rearrangement joins TRBV7-9 to TRBJ1-2; TRBD1 is a possible D gene (6 bases). Trimming removed 5 bases from V and 6 bases from J, with 19 bases in between. There are 15 residues in the CDR3. CDR1 and CDR2 (germline): SEHNR, FQNEAQ (reference sequence). The CDR3 here is CASSGPDRRPDGYTF. The CDR3 DNA reads TGTGCCAGCAGCGGGCCTGACAGGCGTCCAGATGGCTACACCTTC.

The chain links TRBV29-1 to TRBJ1-4; D unresolved. V was trimmed by 5 bases and J by 8 bases, leaving 18 bases between them. Looked up from germline, CDR1 is SQVTM and CDR2 is ANQGSEA. The CDR3 consists of 14 residues. The CDR3 region is CSVLIWEAGEKLFF. The CDR3 DNA follows: TGCAGCGTTCTCATTTGGGAGGCTGGGGAAAAACTGTTTTTT.

In this sample, this clone is medium-sized. The gene calls are TRBV6-6 and TRBJ1-6; 7 positions match TRBD1. CDR1 MNHNY and CDR2 SVGAGI come from the germline V gene (reference sequence). This CDR3 has 14 amino acids. The CDR3 DNA reads as TGTGCTACTGCCGGGACAGAGAATAATTCACCCCTCCACTTT. It translates to CATAGTENNSPLHF.

This sequence joins TRBV2 and TRBJ2-3; 10 bases map to TRBD2. Germline CDR1 is SNHLY and CDR2 is FYNNEI. V shed 5 bases, J shed 4 bases, and the junction held 6 bases outside the gene matches. CDR3 length: 15 amino acids. CDR3 sequence reads: CASSYSGRKADTQYF. CDR3 coding DNA: TGTGCCAGCAGTTATAGCGGGAGGAAGGCAGATACGCAGTATTTT.

This chain links TRBV19 with TRBJ1-4; D is uncertain. V was trimmed by 3 bases and J by 2 bases, leaving 10 bases between them. The CDR3 has 15 amino acids. Germline lookup yields CDR1 LNHDA and CDR2 SQIVND (reference sequence). CDR3 sequence: CASSISLYTNEKLFF. In DNA form, the CDR3 reads TGTGCCAGTAGTATCTCACTATACACTAATGAAAAACTGTTTTTT.

This rearrangement joins TRBV6-1 to TRBJ2-7; tentative D call: TRBD1 (5 bases). The CDR3 loop spans 14 amino acids. V lost 3 bases and J lost 3, with 12 bases in between. CDR1 is MNHNS, CDR2 SASEGT, per germline. CDR3 in amino acids: CASSEIDRYYEQYF. The CDR3 region has the DNA TGTGCCAGCAGTGAGATCGACAGATACTACGAGCAGTACTTC.

The V gene is TRBV5-1, the J gene TRBJ2-1, with a tentative D call TRBD2 (6 bases). The CDR3 length is 14 residues. The germline V and J ends were trimmed by 0 bases and 5 bases, with 9 bases remaining between them. Germline V gene sequence: CDR1 SGHRS, CDR2 YFSETQ. As DNA, the CDR3 is TGCGCCAGCAGCTTGGGGCGGGGAAACAATGAGCAGTTCTTC. Its protein is CASSLGRGNNEQFF.

The rearrangement links TRBV4-1 to TRBJ2-5; 7 bases are shared with TRBD1. Trimming removed 4 bases from V and 5 bases from J; junction bases left unmatched: 7. This CDR3 has 14 residues. CDR1 and CDR2 from the germline V gene are MGHRA and YSYEKL. The CDR3 DNA reads as TGCGCCAGCAGCCCCGGGACAGCCTTGGAGACCCAGTACTTC. Protein sequence: CASSPGTALETQYF.

This clone has a single count. The J gene is TRBJ1-1, the V gene TRBV10-3; D remains ambiguous. CDR3 length: 13 residues. The germline V gene has CDR1 ENHRY and CDR2 SYGVKD. Trimming stripped 5 bases from V and 5 bases from J, with 12 bases between. CDR3 DNA sequence: TGTGCCATCAGTTATACCGGGGAGACTGAAGCTTTCTTT. Residues: CAISYTGETEAFF.

The gene calls are TRBV9 and TRBJ2-2; maybe TRBD1 (6 bases). The CDR3 covers 15 residues. V lost 3 bases, J lost 3 bases, and 12 bases lay in between. Germline V gene lookup returns CDR1 SGDLS and CDR2 YYNGEE. The CDR3 loop reads CASSAQGKDTGELFF. CDR3 sequence (DNA): TGTGCCAGCAGCGCCCAGGGGAAGGACACCGGGGAGCTGTTTTTT.

The chain recombines TRBV7-9 with TRBJ2-2, with 7 bases matching TRBD1. Trimming cost V 3 bases and J 0 bases; bases outside gene matches: 1. The CDR3 loop spans 15 amino acids. Per germline, CDR1 SEHNR and CDR2 FQNEAQ (reference sequence). In nucleotides, the CDR3 is TGTGCCAGCAGCTTGGACAGGCCGAACACCGGGGAGCTGTTTTTT. Translation: CASSLDRPNTGELFF.

The CDR3 sequence: CASSLGDLVNEQFF. The CDR3 coding sequence is TGTGCCAGCAGCTTAGGGGACTTGGTCAATGAGCAGTTCTTC. This chain connects TRBV7-6 to TRBJ2-1; D possibly corresponds to TRBD2 (6 bases). This CDR3 comprises 14 residues. V gave up 1 base and J gave up 6 bases, with 10 bases separating them. The germline CDR1 and CDR2 sequences are SGHVS and FNYEAQ.

The rearrangement joins TRBV28 to TRBJ1-5; a weak D match, TRBD1 (6 bases). Germline CDR1 reads MDHEN; CDR2 reads SYDVKM. V dropped 0 bases and J dropped 9 bases, with 15 bases sitting between them. The CDR3 is 15 amino acids. Here the CDR3 reads CASSLWTGRGVPQHF. The DNA of the CDR3 is TGTGCCAGCAGTTTATGGACAGGCCGTGGGGTGCCCCAGCATTTT.

The chain employs TRBV7-9 and TRBJ2-7, with a tentative D call TRBD2 (6 bases). CDR3 length: 15 amino acids. V was cut by 5 bases and J by 0 bases, with 14 bases left in between. Germline assignment: CDR1 SEHNR and CDR2 FQNEAQ (reference sequence). CDR3 in amino acids: CASSPGGTSSYEQYF. The DNA of the CDR3 is TGTGCCAGCAGCCCAGGAGGGACCTCCTCCTACGAGCAGTACTTC.